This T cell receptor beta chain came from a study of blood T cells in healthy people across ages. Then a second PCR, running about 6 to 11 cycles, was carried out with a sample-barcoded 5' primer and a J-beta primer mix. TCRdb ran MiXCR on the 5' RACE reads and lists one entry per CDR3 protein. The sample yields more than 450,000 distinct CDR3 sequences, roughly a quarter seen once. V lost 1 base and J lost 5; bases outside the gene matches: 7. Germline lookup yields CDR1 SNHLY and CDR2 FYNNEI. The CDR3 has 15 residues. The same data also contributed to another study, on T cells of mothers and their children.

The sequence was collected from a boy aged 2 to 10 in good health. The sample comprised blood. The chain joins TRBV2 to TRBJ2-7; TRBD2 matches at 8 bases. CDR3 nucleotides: TGTGCCAGCAGTGAAGAAGGGACTAGGAGGAACGAGCAGTACTTC. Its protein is CASSEEGTRRNEQYF.